Each of the 32 T cell receptor beta chains below was sequenced from the same sample in a study of cytomegalovirus exposure and HLA in healthy donors. TCRdb's copy holds only in-frame clones and misses some; the assay was immunoSEQ multiplex PCR. The sample has 250,000 to 400,000 clones, 87% seen once. Specimen: PBMCs. Receptor source: a woman in her twenties or thirties in good health and CMV-seropositive.

This chain joins TRBV4-1 and TRBJ2-3, with 8 bases aligning to TRBD1. The junction had 1 base not matched to a gene; V was cut back by 0 bases and J by 2 bases. CDR1 and CDR2 (germline): MGHRA, YSYEKL. The CDR3 loop spans 15 amino acids. In DNA, the CDR3 is TGCGCCAGCAGCCAAGACCAGGGGGCCACAGATACGCAGTATTTT. It is translated as CASSQDQGATDTQYF.

CDR3 amino acids: CASRVPADEQFF. In nucleotides, the CDR3 is TGTGCCAGCAGGGTCCCCGCGGATGAGCAGTTCTTC. V usage is TRBV28 and J usage is TRBJ2-1; D not certain. Germline assignment: CDR1 MDHEN and CDR2 SYDVKM. V was clipped by 6 bases and J by 8 bases, with 11 bases between them. The CDR3 length is 12 residues.

This clone was found a few times. The genes are TRBV6-6 and TRBJ2-1; no reliable D call. The V gene lost 2 bases and the J gene lost 4 bases, with 15 bases spanning the gap. The CDR3 has 16 amino acids. CDR1 is MNHNY and CDR2 is SVGAGI in the germline V gene (reference sequence). Here the CDR3 reads CASSYPSAPGYNEQFF. The CDR3 DNA sequence: TGTGCCAGCAGTTACCCCTCGGCCCCAGGTTACAATGAGCAGTTCTTC.

This clone has a handful of counts. The chain combines TRBV4-1 with TRBJ1-5; D uncertain. The CDR3 is 12 residues long. Looked up from germline, CDR1 is MGHRA and CDR2 is YSYEKL. V lost 1 base and J lost 2, with 0 bases in between. CDR3: CASSQGNQPQHF. CDR3 nucleotide sequence: TGCGCCAGCAGCCAAGGCAATCAGCCCCAGCATTTT.

The chain joins TRBV6-1 to TRBJ2-7; 7 bases fit TRBD1. This CDR3 region has 14 residues. The V segment lost 4 bases and the J segment 4 bases; nucleotides outside the gene matches: 7. Germline-derived CDR1 and CDR2 are MNHNS and SASEGT. For the CDR3, the DNA is TGTGCCAGCAGTGGGGAGACAGGGCCTTACGAGCAGTACTTC. Protein sequence: CASSGETGPYEQYF.

V and J are TRBV27 and TRBJ2-7; the D gene is possibly TRBD1 (6 bases). The CDR3 extends over 13 amino acids. Trimming removed 8 bases at V and 5 bases at J, with 16 bases between. The germline CDR1 and CDR2 sequences are MNHEY and SMNVEV (reference sequence). The CDR3 is CASSSFNRDEQYF. The CDR3 bases are TGTGCCAGCTCTTCTTTTAACAGGGACGAGCAGTACTTC.

The V and J genes are TRBV18 and TRBJ2-6; 9 bases align to TRBD1. Germline values: CDR1 KGHSH, CDR2 LQKENI. V dropped 5 bases and J dropped 2; count of bases not matched to a gene: 16. CDR3 length: 20 amino acids. CDR3 sequence reads: CASSSRRQDRGLAGANVLTF. CDR3 DNA: TGTGCCAGCTCATCAAGACGTCAGGACAGGGGACTCGCTGGGGCCAACGTCCTGACTTTC.

V usage is TRBV11-2 and J usage is TRBJ2-7, with 7 nucleotides matching TRBD1. The CDR3 is made up of 13 amino acids. In germline, CDR1 is SGHAT, CDR2 FQNNGV. V gave up 1 base and J gave up 6 bases; unmatched junction bases: 3. CDR3 bases: TGTGCCAGCAGCTTAGTTAGGGGGCGCGAGCAGTACTTC. It encodes CASSLVRGREQYF.

This rearrangement joins TRBV28 to TRBJ2-7; 7 bases agree with TRBD1. The CDR3 runs 14 residues. Germline V lookup: CDR1 MDHEN, CDR2 SYDVKM. J gave up 2 bases and V 3 bases, and 4 bases lay outside the gene matches. CDR3: CASSLHRGTYEQYF. The CDR3 DNA follows: TGTGCCAGCAGTTTGCACAGGGGAACCTACGAGCAGTACTTC.

The rearrangement links TRBV5-1 to TRBJ2-3; 9 nucleotides agree with TRBD2. This CDR3 has 15 amino acids. From germline, CDR1 is SGHRS and CDR2 YFSETQ. Losses at the gene ends were 0 bases for V and 1 base for J; bases not matched to a gene: 0. The CDR3 is CASSLGTSGTDTQYF. CDR3 coding DNA: TGCGCCAGCAGCTTGGGGACTAGCGGCACAGATACGCAGTATTTT.

The chain combines TRBV28 with TRBJ2-4, with unresolved D. V dropped 8 bases and J dropped 0 bases, with 2 bases sitting between them. The CDR3 sequence is 11 residues long. Germline CDR1 reads MDHEN; CDR2 reads SYDVKM. The CDR3 region is CASEAKNIQYF. The CDR3, as DNA: TGTGCCAGCGAAGCCAAAAACATTCAGTACTTC.

The rearrangement joins TRBV6-1 to TRBJ2-5, with D possibly matching TRBD2 (5 bases). The CDR3 has 16 amino acids. Germline values: CDR1 MNHNS, CDR2 SASEGT. The V end lost 0 bases, the J end lost 5 bases, and 16 bases lay between the germline ends. The CDR3 sequence: CASSEASEAIGETQYF. The DNA for the CDR3 is TGTGCCAGCAGTGAAGCTAGCGAGGCTATAGGGGAGACCCAGTACTTC.

The genes are TRBV4-3 and TRBJ2-3, with TRBD2 identical over 11 bases. The trim removed 1 base at V and 3 bases at J, leaving 0 bases unmatched. The CDR3 loop spans 15 amino acids. The V gene's germline CDR1 is LGHNA and CDR2 YSLEER. The DNA for the CDR3 is TGCGCCAGCAGCCAAGGACTAGCGGGGACAGATACGCAGTATTTT. This translates into CASSQGLAGTDTQYF.

The rearrangement joins TRBV7-2 to TRBJ2-7; TRBD1 matches 8 bases. This CDR3 comprises 15 residues. Per the germline V gene, CDR1 is SGHTA and CDR2 is FQGNSA. The junction had 7 bases not matched to a gene; V was cut back by 4 bases and J by 2 bases. The CDR3 spells CASSSKGTGTYEQYF. The CDR3 DNA follows: TGTGCCAGCAGCTCCAAAGGGACAGGAACCTACGAGCAGTACTTC.

The chain employs TRBV28 and TRBJ2-7; maybe TRBD2 (6 bases). V was shortened by 3 bases and J by 3 bases, with 12 bases between the two germline ends. The germline CDR1 and CDR2 sequences are MDHEN and SYDVKM. The CDR3 is 14 residues long. The CDR3 DNA reads as TGTGCCAGCAGTTTGTCGGGGGAGCACTACGAGCAGTACTTC. Protein sequence: CASSLSGEHYEQYF.

The rearrangement joins TRBV4-1 to TRBJ2-1, with 8 bases matching TRBD2. V gave up 0 bases and J gave up 2 bases; unmatched junction bases: 3. The CDR3 length is 16 residues. Germline V gives CDR1 MGHRA, CDR2 YSYEKL. CDR3 nucleotide sequence: TGCGCCAGCAGCCAAGAATCCGGGAGGGCCTACAATGAGCAGTTCTTC. This gives the protein CASSQESGRAYNEQFF.

This chain links TRBV10-3 with TRBJ2-5; D perhaps matches TRBD2 (6 bases). The V and J ends lost 0 bases and 5 bases respectively, with 13 bases between them. This CDR3 comprises 15 residues. Germline V gives CDR1 ENHRY, CDR2 SYGVKD. Here the CDR3 reads CAISESGTLAETQYF. The CDR3 coding sequence is TGTGCCATCAGTGAGTCTGGCACCCTAGCGGAGACCCAGTACTTC.

The V call is TRBV4-2, the J call TRBJ2-5, with 7 bases fitting TRBD2. Trimming at V came to 5 bases and at J to 0 bases, leaving 3 bases not matched to a gene. CDR3 length: 14 amino acids. Germline V gene lookup returns CDR1 LGHNA and CDR2 YNFKEQ. Here the CDR3 reads CASSTLADQETQYF. CDR3 bases: TGTGCCAGCAGCACCCTAGCGGACCAAGAGACCCAGTACTTC.

The chain carries TRBV6-1 and TRBJ1-5; the match to TRBD1 covers 7 bases. J gave up 6 bases and V 3 bases, and 2 bases lay outside the gene matches. Germline values: CDR1 MNHNS, CDR2 SASEGT. This CDR3 is 13 amino acids long. The CDR3 reads CASSDRGGQPQHF. CDR3 DNA sequence: TGTGCCAGCAGTGACAGGGGGGGTCAGCCCCAGCATTTT.

V and J are TRBV5-1 and TRBJ2-7; D perhaps matches TRBD2 (5 bases). This CDR3 spans 15 amino acids. V was pared by 4 bases and J by 3 bases, with 17 bases between. Germline-derived CDR1 and CDR2 are SGHRS and YFSETQ. The CDR3 coding sequence is TGCGCCAGCAGCGTGGACGGGGTGGCGAACTACGAGCAGTACTTC. Translating it yields CASSVDGVANYEQYF.

This chain joins TRBV6-5 and TRBJ2-7; 8 bases match TRBD1. Germline CDR1 MNHEY, CDR2 SVGAGI. V was pared by 5 bases and J by 3 bases, with 6 bases of the junction left unmatched. The CDR3 totals 14 residues. CDR3 sequence (DNA): TGTGCCAGCAGTGGAGGACAGGGCGACTACGAGCAGTACTTC. Residues: CASSGGQGDYEQYF.

This chain links TRBV5-1 with TRBJ2-3; D unclear. Germline-derived CDR1 and CDR2 are SGHRS and YFSETQ. The CDR3 loop spans 14 amino acids. Trimming pared 5 bases from V and 2 bases from J, leaving 12 bases between. The CDR3 DNA reads as TGCGCCAGCAGTGTCCGTGGAGACACAGATACGCAGTATTTT. Translating it yields CASSVRGDTDTQYF.

The V call is TRBV6-5, the J call TRBJ1-4; 8 nucleotides line up with TRBD1. This CDR3 has 13 amino acids. With 6 bases clipped from V and 11 bases from J, the junction kept 8 bases outside the gene matches. Germline V gives CDR1 MNHEY, CDR2 SVGAGI. CDR3 nucleotide sequence: TGTGCCAGCAGCTCCGGGACAGGTGGGAAACTGTTTTTT. This encodes CASSSGTGGKLFF.

The genes are TRBV4-3 and TRBJ2-3; D is possibly TRBD1 (6 bases). CDR3 length equals 16 residues. V lost 1 base and J 4 bases, leaving 15 bases between the germline ends. CDR1 is LGHNA, CDR2 YSLEER, per germline. The CDR3 loop is CASSQVSAGVPDTQYF. The CDR3 DNA sequence: TGCGCCAGCAGCCAAGTATCGGCAGGGGTTCCAGATACGCAGTATTTT.

This clone was found once. V gene TRBV9 combines with J gene TRBJ1-2; a weak D match, TRBD1 (5 bases). This CDR3 contains 14 residues. V gave up 3 bases and J gave up 4 bases, with 13 bases separating them. Germline loops: CDR1 SGDLS, CDR2 YYNGEE. Here the CDR3 DNA reads TGTGCCAGCAGCGGGACCAAAAGGGGCTATGGCTACACCTTC. Translated, it gives CASSGTKRGYGYTF. Using reference TRBV9 and TRBJ1-2 for the parts outside the CDR3, the full variable domain is DSGVTQTPKHLITATGQRVTLRCSPRSGDLSVYWYQQSLDQGLQFLIQYYNGEERAKGNILERFSAQQFPDLHSELNLSSLELGDSALYFCASSGTKRGYGYTFGSGTRLTVV.

This clone appeared a single time. The chain has TRBV5-1 and TRBJ2-2; a possible D gene is TRBD1 (7 bases). CDR1 and CDR2 from the germline V gene are SGHRS and YFSETQ. The CDR3 length is 14 residues. The V end was cut by 4 bases, the J end by 5 bases, with 12 bases between. The DNA of the CDR3 is TGCGCCAGCAGCCCAGGGGGGCGGACCGGGGAGCTGTTTTTT. Amino acid sequence: CASSPGGRTGELFF.

The chain has TRBV6-5 and TRBJ2-3; 9 bases match TRBD2. CDR3 length: 14 residues. The germline V gene encodes CDR1 MNHEY and CDR2 SVGAGI. Trimming took 0 bases from V and 5 from J; bases not matched to a gene: 0. CDR3 amino acids: CASSYSSGRDTQYF. The CDR3 DNA reads as TGTGCCAGCAGTTACTCTAGCGGGAGAGATACGCAGTATTTT.

This sequence joins TRBV5-1 and TRBJ1-1; 10 bases fit TRBD1. Germline CDR1 and CDR2: SGHRS and YFSETQ. This CDR3 is built from 15 residues. V shed 4 bases and J 4 bases; nucleotides not matched to a gene: 7. The CDR3 region is CASSLDRGLSTEAFF. The CDR3, as DNA: TGCGCCAGCAGCCTAGACAGGGGGCTCAGCACTGAAGCTTTCTTT.

The chain recombines TRBV15 with TRBJ2-2; D may be TRBD2 (6 bases). This CDR3 contains 14 residues. Germline assignment: CDR1 LNHNV and CDR2 YYDKDF (reference sequence). The V and J ends lost 4 bases and 5 bases respectively, with 11 bases between them. CDR3 in DNA: TGTGCCACCAGCACGCGGGATCTTACCGGGGAGCTGTTTTTT. Protein sequence: CATSTRDLTGELFF.

V is TRBV19 and J is TRBJ1-2; D call uncertain. V was clipped by 1 base and J by 0 bases, with 9 bases between them. The CDR3 length is 15 residues. Per germline, CDR1 LNHDA and CDR2 SQIVND (reference sequence). This CDR3 reads CASSIVANSNYGYTF. The CDR3 coding sequence is TGTGCCAGTAGTATAGTGGCAAATTCTAACTATGGCTACACCTTC.

The chain uses TRBV27 and TRBJ2-7; D gene uncertain. This CDR3 contains 11 residues. V lost 2 bases and J lost 7, with 6 bases in between. Germline lookup yields CDR1 MNHEY and CDR2 SMNVEV (reference sequence). The CDR3: CASSLPIEQYF. CDR3 nucleotides: TGTGCCAGCAGTTTACCGATAGAGCAGTACTTC.

This clone is classed as medium-sized. This chain links TRBV27 with TRBJ1-5, with 10 bases lining up with TRBD1. CDR1 is MNHEY, CDR2 SMNVEV, per germline (reference sequence). J lost 4 bases, V lost 10 bases, and 10 bases had no gene match. The CDR3 length is 15 residues. Written as DNA, the CDR3 is TGTGCCACCAAGGGGGGACAGGGGCCTAATCAGCCCCAGCATTTT. This encodes CATKGGQGPNQPQHF.